This TCR beta chain was recovered during a study of identical twins. A remark on this clonotype: No antigen is known for it.

J gave up 0 bases and V 4 bases, and 8 bases lay outside the gene matches. The CDR3 has 18 residues. Germline V lookup: CDR1 LNHDA, CDR2 SQIVND (reference sequence). Template switching added a universal primer binding site, and final cDNA carried unique molecular identifiers. TCRdb reprocessed the 5' RACE reads via MiXCR and lists one record per CDR3 protein. The sample lists some 560,000 distinct CDR3 sequences; 9.6% were seen once. Whole-study results and caveats: Twin-shared out-of-frame alpha sequences were enriched for low generation probability.

The sample was also reused in another study, on yellow fever vaccine responses in identical twins.

Sequencing was performed on PBMCs. The receptor was derived from a woman younger than 35 in good health. V gene TRBV19 combines with J gene TRBJ2-1; 11 bases map to TRBD2. The CDR3 DNA is TGTGCCAGTAGTAAGACTAGCGGGACCCTCAGCTCCTACAATGAGCAGTTCTTC. It specifies CASSKTSGTLSSYNEQFF.